The text below deals with one TCR beta chain. The antigen is undetermined. These data belong to a study of cytomegalovirus exposure and HLA in healthy donors. Study findings and constraints: Earlier analysis found most TCR beta V segments productive about 87% or about 30% of the time.

Looked up from germline, CDR1 is SEHNR and CDR2 is FQNEAQ (reference sequence). V lost 5 bases, J lost 0 bases, and 11 bases lay in between. This CDR3 is 15 amino acids long. Primers for the PCR totalled 60 Vbeta and 13 Jbeta. Clones were sequenced by immunoSEQ multiplex PCR, and TCRdb holds only the in-frame ones, with some missing. The ten most abundant clones cover over 15% of a sample with tens of thousands of clones. Sequencing was performed on PBMCs. The chain carries TRBV7-9 and TRBJ2-1, with D tentatively TRBD2 (6 bases). The TCR sequence derives from a man between 50 and 59 years old in good health and CMV-seropositive. Written as DNA, the CDR3 is TGTGCCAGCAGCCACCCCGGGAGCTCCTACAATGAGCAGTTCTTC. Its translation: CASSHPGSSYNEQFF.